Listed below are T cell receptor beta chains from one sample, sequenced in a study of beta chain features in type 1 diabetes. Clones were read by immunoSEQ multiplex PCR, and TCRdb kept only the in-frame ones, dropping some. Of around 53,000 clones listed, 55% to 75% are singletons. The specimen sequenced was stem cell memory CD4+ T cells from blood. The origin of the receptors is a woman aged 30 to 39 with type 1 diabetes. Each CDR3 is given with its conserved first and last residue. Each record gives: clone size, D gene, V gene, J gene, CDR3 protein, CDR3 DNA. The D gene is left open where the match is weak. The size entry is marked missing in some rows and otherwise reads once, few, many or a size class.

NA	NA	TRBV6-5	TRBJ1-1	CASSYSSGVNTEAFF	TGTGCCAGCAGTTACTCGTCAGGGGTGAACACTGAAGCTTTCTTT
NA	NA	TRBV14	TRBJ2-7	CASSRQVPYEQYF	TGTGCCAGCAGCCGACAGGTTCCCTACGAGCAGTACTTC
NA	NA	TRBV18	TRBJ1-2	CASSPSGETYGYTF	TGTGCCAGCTCACCGTCAGGGGAGACCTATGGCTACACCTTC
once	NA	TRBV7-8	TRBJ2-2	CASRKRRGTGELFF	TGTGCCAGCAGGAAGCGACGTGGGACCGGGGAGCTGTTTTTT
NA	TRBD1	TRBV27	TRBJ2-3	CASGTGDGKYF	TGTGCCAGCGGGACAGGGGACGGCAAGTATTTT
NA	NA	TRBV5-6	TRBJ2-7	CASNDRKMPYEQYF	TGTGCCAGCAACGACAGGAAGATGCCCTACGAGCAGTACTTC
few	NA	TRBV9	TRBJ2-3	CASSVPLREDTQYF	TGTGCCAGCAGCGTACCTCTGAGGGAAGATACGCAGTATTTT
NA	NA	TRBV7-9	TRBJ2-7	CATQGRGLGEQYF	TGTGCCACCCAAGGGAGGGGGTTGGGCGAGCAGTACTTC
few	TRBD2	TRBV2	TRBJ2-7	CASSAQKLAGSYEQYF	TGTGCCAGCAGTGCTCAAAAACTAGCGGGCTCCTACGAGCAGTACTTC
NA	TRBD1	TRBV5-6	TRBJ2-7	CASSLSGQGAYEQYF	TGTGCCAGCAGCTTGTCGGGACAGGGGGCTTACGAGCAGTACTTC
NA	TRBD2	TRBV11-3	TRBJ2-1	CASRLAGGANEQFF	TGTGCCAGCAGACTAGCGGGGGGTGCCAATGAGCAGTTCTTC
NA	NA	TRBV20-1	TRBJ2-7	CSARVHYEQYF	TGCAGTGCTAGAGTCCACTACGAGCAGTACTTC
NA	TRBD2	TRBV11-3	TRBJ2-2	CASSSGPGGTNTGELFF	TGTGCCAGCAGCTCGGGCCCGGGAGGGACGAACACCGGGGAGCTGTTTTTT
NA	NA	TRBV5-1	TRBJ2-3	CASTQSWETDTQYF	TGCGCCAGCACCCAAAGTTGGGAGACAGATACGCAGTATTTT
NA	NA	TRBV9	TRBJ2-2	CASSVGGSLYTGELFF	TGTGCCAGCAGCGTTGGTGGGAGTTTGTATACCGGGGAGCTGTTTTTT
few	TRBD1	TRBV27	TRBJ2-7	CASSLSGTGAYEQYF	TGTGCCAGCAGTTTATCCGGGACAGGGGCCTACGAGCAGTACTTC
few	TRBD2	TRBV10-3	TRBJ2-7	CATTRLAASSYEQYF	TGTGCCACAACGCGACTAGCGGCTAGCTCCTACGAGCAGTACTTC
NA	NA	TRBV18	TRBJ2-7	CASSPGLASYEQYF	TGTGCCAGCTCACCAGGTCTAGCGAGCTACGAGCAGTACTTC
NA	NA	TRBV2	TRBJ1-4	CASSLDWGVLFF	TGTGCCAGCAGTCTTGACTGGGGAGTACTGTTTTTT
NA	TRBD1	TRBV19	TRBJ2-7	CASSGQGGYEQYF	TGTGCCAGTAGCGGACAGGGCGGGTACGAGCAGTACTTC
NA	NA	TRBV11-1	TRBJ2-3	CASSFEVSTQYF	TGTGCCAGCAGCTTCGAGGTTTCAACGCAGTATTTT
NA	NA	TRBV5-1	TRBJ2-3	CASSLANSGNTDTQYF	TGCGCCAGCAGCTTGGCCAACAGCGGAAACACAGATACGCAGTATTTT
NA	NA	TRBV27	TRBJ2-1	CASSPERGGEQFF	TGTGCCAGCAGTCCCGAACGGGGTGGTGAGCAGTTCTTC
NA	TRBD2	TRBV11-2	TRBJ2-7	CASSLGGRAFYEQYF	TGTGCCAGCAGCTTGGGCGGGAGGGCCTTCTACGAGCAGTACTTC
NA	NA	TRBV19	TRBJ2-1	CASSLQAHNEQFF	TGTGCCAGTAGTTTACAGGCCCACAATGAGCAGTTCTTC
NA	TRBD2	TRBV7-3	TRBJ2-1	CASSSSGRAGEQFF	TGTGCCAGCAGCTCTAGCGGGAGGGCTGGTGAGCAGTTCTTC